The 32 T cell receptor beta chains below all came from one sample that was sequenced in a study of blood T cells in healthy people across ages. The second PCR ran about 6 to 12 cycles with a sample-barcoded 5' primer and J-beta primers. TCRdb re-called the 5' RACE reads with MiXCR, one entry per CDR3 protein. In the table there are around 1.5 million distinct CDR3 sequences, about 32% of which are singletons. The specimen was blood. These receptors came from a woman under 40 in good health.

The chain employs TRBV3-1 and TRBJ2-3, with no clear D. Deletions cut 0 bases from V and 3 bases from J, with 13 bases between. This CDR3 comprises 16 residues. Germline assignment: CDR1 LGHDT and CDR2 YNNKEL (reference sequence). CDR3 region: CASSQESSLGTDTQYF. The DNA for the CDR3 is TGTGCCAGCAGCCAAGAGTCTTCCCTAGGGACAGATACGCAGTATTTT.

Only a few counts were recorded for this clonotype. This chain links TRBV20-1 with TRBJ2-5; 14 bases match TRBD2. V lost 0 bases to trimming and J lost 3 bases; unmatched junction nucleotides: 6. CDR1 and CDR2 (germline): DFQATT, SNEGSKA (reference sequence). This CDR3 comprises 17 residues. The DNA of the CDR3 is TGCAGTGCTAGAGAACCCTGGGGACTAGCGGGAGAAGAGACCCAGTACTTC. This codes for CSAREPWGLAGEETQYF.

The rearrangement joins TRBV13 to TRBJ2-3, with 7 bases lining up with TRBD1. This CDR3 contains 15 residues. Trimming removed 4 bases from V and 7 bases from J; junction bases left unmatched: 11. Germline CDR1 PRHDT, CDR2 FYEKMQ (reference sequence). The CDR3 nucleotides are TGTGCCAGCAGCTCCGACAGGGAACCTTTCTATACGCAGTATTTT. This sequence encodes CASSSDREPFYTQYF.

A remark on this clonotype: At one end, the junction sequence differs from germline, possibly due to a read error. The gene calls are TRBV25-1 and TRBJ1-4; the D gene is possibly TRBD1 (5 bases). CDR3 length: 15 residues. Germline V gives CDR1 MGHDK, CDR2 SYGVNS. The CDR3 DNA sequence: TGTGCCGGCAGTGACCTCCAAGGCGGGGGGGAAAAACTGTTTTTT. As protein: CAGSDLQGGGEKLFF.

This clonotype was seen only a few times. The CDR3 coding sequence is TGTGCCAGCAGCTACGTGGGGGACGAGCAGTACTTC. It encodes CASSYVGDEQYF. The V call is TRBV7-8, the J call TRBJ2-7, with D perhaps given as TRBD1 or TRBD2 (5 bases each). The CDR3 sequence is 12 residues long. In germline, CDR1 is SGHVS, CDR2 FQNEAQ. V was trimmed by 4 bases and J by 5 bases, leaving 9 bases between them.

This clonotype was counted between two and nine times. The gene calls are TRBV7-6 and TRBJ2-1; 11 nucleotides agree with TRBD2. The CDR3 totals 16 residues. Trimming cost V 4 bases and J 1 base; bases outside gene matches: 3. Germline V gives CDR1 SGHVS, CDR2 FNYEAQ. The CDR3 coding sequence is TGTGCCAGCAGCTCAATAGCGGGGGGGTCCTACAATGAGCAGTTCTTC. Translation: CASSSIAGGSYNEQFF.

In this sample, this clonotype turned up many times. The CDR3 region has the DNA TGCGCCAGCAGCCAAGACTCATTTGGCAGGGGGCTCGGTGAGACCCAGTACTTC. Its translation: CASSQDSFGRGLGETQYF. The chain couples TRBV4-1 to TRBJ2-5, with 8 bases aligning to TRBD1. CDR1 is MGHRA, CDR2 YSYEKL, per germline. This CDR3 is built from 18 residues. The ends lost 0 bases at V and 5 bases at J; junction bases unmatched: 14.

This clonotype appeared a few times. The rearrangement links TRBV7-9 to TRBJ1-1; TRBD1 might be the D (5 bases). The V gene's germline CDR1 is SEHNR and CDR2 FQNEAQ (reference sequence). The CDR3 contains 15 residues. Trimming took off 2 bases at V and 4 bases at J, with 14 bases between the two ends. The CDR3 region has the DNA TGTGCCAGCAGCTTATTCGGGGCAAAAGGCACTGAAGCTTTCTTT. Its translation: CASSLFGAKGTEAFF.

The rearrangement links TRBV6-6 to TRBJ2-1, with a tentative D call TRBD2 (6 bases). Germline-derived CDR1 and CDR2 are MNHNY and SVGAGI (reference sequence). V lost 4 bases and J 8 bases, leaving 15 bases between the germline ends. This CDR3 has 14 residues. This chain's CDR3 is CASSSWRRDDEQFF. The CDR3 DNA reads TGTGCCAGCAGTTCGTGGAGGAGGGACGATGAGCAGTTCTTC.

The chain links TRBV29-1 to TRBJ2-1; no firm D call. The CDR3 is made up of 11 amino acids. The V gene lost 6 bases and the J gene lost 10 bases, with 13 bases spanning the gap. Germline-derived CDR1 and CDR2 are SQVTM and ANQGSEA. Here the CDR3 reads CSVVRGWEQFF. CDR3 DNA sequence: TGCAGCGTGGTTCGCGGATGGGAGCAGTTCTTC.

This chain uses TRBV12-3 or TRBV12-4 with TRBJ2-1; TRBD2 agrees at 7 bases. This CDR3 is built from 17 residues. Trimming cost V 1 base and J 2 bases; bases outside gene matches: 8. The CDR3 DNA reads TGTGCCAGCAGTTTAGACGGAGGTAGCGGGCCCTACAATGAGCAGTTCTTC. It encodes CASSLDGGSGPYNEQFF.

Remarks on this clonotype: This may be a read error, as it is one base from a much larger clone. The chain links TRBV18 to TRBJ2-7; TRBD1 might be the D (6 bases). The CDR3 is 15 residues long. Germline V gives CDR1 KGHSH, CDR2 LQKENI. This CDR3 is CANSLRRTEPYEQYF. CDR3 nucleotide sequence: TGTGCCAACTCACTACGAAGGACAGAACCCTACGAGCAGTACTTC.

The table lists this clonotype with many counts. This chain uses TRBV29-1 with TRBJ2-7, with D possibly matching TRBD1 (5 bases). V dropped 0 bases and J dropped 0 bases, with 9 bases sitting between them. Germline V lookup: CDR1 SQVTM, CDR2 ANQGSEA. This CDR3 has 14 residues. CDR3 residues: CSVEDHRSSYEQYF. In DNA form, the CDR3 reads TGCAGCGTTGAAGACCACAGGAGCTCCTACGAGCAGTACTTC.

The J gene is TRBJ1-1, the V gene TRBV4-2; no clear D. The CDR3 runs to 13 residues. V lost 0 bases, J lost 6 bases, and 8 bases lay in between. The germline V gene encodes CDR1 LGHNA and CDR2 YNFKEQ. As DNA, the CDR3 is TGTGCCAGCAGCCAAGAGCGCGTAGCTGAAGCTTTCTTT. This encodes CASSQERVAEAFF.

This clonotype came up a few times. A junction end diverges from the germline sequence, so it may reflect a read error. V usage is TRBV5-1 and J usage is TRBJ1-1; possibly TRBD1 for D (5 bases). Germline V gene lookup returns CDR1 SGHRS and CDR2 YFSETQ. The CDR3 totals 13 residues. The CDR3 DNA reads TGTGCCAGCAGTTTAGCGGGGGTGGCTGAAGCTTTCTTT. It specifies CASSLAGVAEAFF.

Many counts were recorded for this clonotype. The V gene is TRBV10-3, the J gene TRBJ2-1; weak D call: TRBD2 (5 bases). Germline CDR1 reads ENHRY; CDR2 reads SYGVKD. Between the trimmed V and J ends, which lost 8 bases and 6 bases, there was a span of 14 bases. The CDR3 loop spans 13 amino acids. The CDR3 coding sequence is TGTGCCATCGAGGGCCAGCGGAGCAATGAGCAGTTCTTC. It codes for CAIEGQRSNEQFF.

This chain links TRBV4-1 with TRBJ2-5; D may be TRBD1 or TRBD2 (6 bases each). The end of the DNA fits TRBJ2-1 better, so the J call may be wrong. The germline V gene has CDR1 MGHRA and CDR2 YSYEKL. CDR3 length: 14 residues. The chain's CDR3 is CASSQEGQGTSQFF. The CDR3 DNA follows: TGCGCCAGCAGCCAAGAAGGGCAGGGGACTTCCCAGTTCTTC.

The rearrangement links TRBV6-6 to TRBJ2-3; 10 nucleotides align to TRBD1. Per germline, CDR1 MNHNY and CDR2 SVGAGI (reference sequence). The CDR3 is made up of 14 amino acids. V lost 5 bases to trimming and J lost 5 bases; unmatched junction nucleotides: 4. CDR3 nucleotides: TGTGCCAGCAGTCCGGGACAGGGGAAAGATACGCAGTATTTT. Translation gives CASSPGQGKDTQYF.

In the case of this clonotype: A read error may account for a junction end that differs from germline. This sequence joins TRBV12-3 or TRBV12-4 and TRBJ2-7, with D maybe TRBD2 (6 bases). The CDR3 length is 14 residues. DNA of the CDR3: TGTGCCAACAGTTTAGTTGGCGGGGTGTACGAGCAGTACTTC. Its protein is CANSLVGGVYEQYF.

This clonotype was observed many times. This chain links TRBV20-1 with TRBJ2-7; D gene uncertain. Germline V CDR1 and CDR2: DFQATT, SNEGSKA (reference sequence). The V end was cut by 6 bases, the J end by 0 bases, with 18 bases between. The CDR3 length is 15 residues. This chain's CDR3 is CSAHPTVSISYEQYF. The CDR3 coding sequence is TGCAGTGCCCACCCGACCGTTTCGATCTCCTACGAGCAGTACTTC.

This clonotype was seen more than once but under ten times. This rearrangement joins TRBV9 to TRBJ2-5, with 11 bases aligning to TRBD1. Per the germline V gene, CDR1 is SGDLS and CDR2 is YYNGEE. The V and J ends lost 0 bases and 5 bases, in that order; junction bases with no gene match: 3. The length of the CDR3 is 15 residues. CDR3 nucleotide sequence: TGTGCCAGCAGCGTAGAAAGGGACAGGGGGGAGACCCAGTACTTC. Translation: CASSVERDRGETQYF.

This clonotype was counted between two and nine times. The chain uses TRBV5-1 and TRBJ1-2; 7 bases map to TRBD1. Trimming cost V 4 bases and J 1 base; bases outside gene matches: 10. The CDR3 loop spans 16 amino acids. Looked up from germline, CDR1 is SGHRS and CDR2 is YFSETQ. The CDR3 DNA is TGCGCCAGCAGCCACACCTCGGGACAGATTAACTATGGCTACACCTTC. Translated: CASSHTSGQINYGYTF.

The J gene is TRBJ2-6, the V gene TRBV9; perhaps TRBD2 as D (6 bases). V was shortened by 1 base and J by 3 bases, with 8 bases between the two germline ends. CDR1 is SGDLS and CDR2 is YYNGEE in the germline V gene. The CDR3 covers 15 residues. CDR3 in amino acids: CASSVRRGGANVLTF. The CDR3 coding sequence is TGTGCCAGCAGCGTAAGGAGGGGTGGGGCCAACGTCCTGACTTTC.

The J gene is TRBJ2-4, the V gene TRBV12-3 or TRBV12-4; a possible D gene is TRBD2 (5 bases). Trimming took 3 bases from V and 13 from J, leaving 22 bases between them. This CDR3 region has 15 residues. CDR3 amino acids: CASSFDIPRRYEQYF. Here the CDR3 DNA reads TGTGCCAGCAGTTTTGACATACCCAGGAGGTATGAGCAGTACTTC.

This clonotype was counted ten times or more. The J gene is TRBJ1-5, the V gene TRBV12-3 or TRBV12-4; a possible D gene is TRBD1 (5 bases). V lost 5 bases, J lost 4 bases, and 12 bases lay in between. The CDR3 length is 14 residues. This chain's CDR3 is CASSRGVGNQPQHF. The DNA of the CDR3 is TGTGCCAGCAGTAGAGGGGTCGGGAATCAGCCCCAGCATTTT.

The gene calls are TRBV4-1 and TRBJ1-4; no clear D. Germline V gives CDR1 MGHRA, CDR2 YSYEKL. Trimming cost V 2 bases and J 5 bases, with 18 bases left between them. This CDR3 contains 17 residues. The CDR3 is CASSQPIDGRRNEKLFF. As DNA, the CDR3 is TGCGCCAGCAGCCAACCTATTGATGGACGTAGGAATGAAAAACTGTTTTTT.

This clonotype has just a few counts. This sequence joins TRBV15 and TRBJ2-6; the D is unclear. Trimming removed 0 bases from V and 7 bases from J, with 7 bases in between. The CDR3 covers 14 residues. From germline, CDR1 is LNHNV and CDR2 YYDKDF (reference sequence). CDR3 in amino acids: CATSRDRAANVLTF. The CDR3 DNA reads as TGTGCCACCAGCAGAGATCGGGCCGCCAACGTCCTGACTTTC.

The chain employs TRBV4-2 and TRBJ2-7, with 7 positions matching TRBD1. CDR1 and CDR2 (germline): LGHNA, YNFKEQ. There are 15 residues in the CDR3. The J segment lost 1 base and the V segment lost 3 bases, leaving 6 bases of the junction unmatched. The CDR3 reads CASSHETGPSYEQYF. The CDR3 DNA reads as TGTGCCAGCAGCCATGAGACAGGGCCTTCCTACGAGCAGTACTTC.

This clonotype was counted a few times. V is TRBV28 and J is TRBJ2-3; 10 bases match TRBD2. The CDR3 length is 17 residues. CDR1 MDHEN and CDR2 SYDVKM come from the germline V gene. V shed 2 bases, J shed 3 bases, and the junction held 8 bases outside the gene matches. The CDR3 DNA reads as TGTGCCAGCAGTTTAAGGCTAGCGGGAGATGCGACAGATACGCAGTATTTT. Translation gives CASSLRLAGDATDTQYF. Combining the CDR3 with reference TRBV28 and TRBJ2-3 gives the whole variable domain DVKVTQSSRYLVKRTGEKVFLECVQDMDHENMFWYRQDPGLGLRLIYFSYDVKMKEKGDIPEGYSVSREKKERFSLILESASTNQTSMYLCASSLRLAGDATDTQYFGPGTRLTVL.

The J gene is TRBJ2-3, the V gene TRBV4-1; TRBD2 matches 11 bases. V lost 3 bases, J lost 4 bases, and 6 bases stayed unmatched. CDR1 MGHRA and CDR2 YSYEKL come from the germline V gene. The CDR3 runs 16 residues. CDR3 sequence (DNA): TGCGCCAGCAGCCAGGTAGCGGGGGGGGGCGCAGATACGCAGTATTTT. Its translation: CASSQVAGGGADTQYF.

The chain couples TRBV10-1 to TRBJ2-5; TRBD2 aligns across 8 bases. The CDR3 covers 15 residues. Germline V lookup: CDR1 WNHNN, CDR2 SYGVQD (reference sequence). V lost 3 bases, J lost 5 bases, and 8 bases stayed unmatched. The CDR3 nucleotides are TGCGCCAGCAGTGATGCCGGGACTAGAGGGGAGACCCAGTACTTC. Protein: CASSDAGTRGETQYF.

This clonotype occurred a few times. The V gene is TRBV7-3, the J gene TRBJ2-2; no definite D call. V dropped 4 bases and J dropped 5 bases, with 5 bases sitting between them. The CDR3 length is 12 residues. Germline values: CDR1 SGHTA, CDR2 FQGTGA. CDR3 coding DNA: TGTGCCAGCAGCTCAGAAACCGGGGAGCTGTTTTTT. Translated, it gives CASSSETGELFF.